This is a list of T cell receptor beta chains from one sample in a study of CD4 T cells in relation to SARS-CoV-2 and coronaviruses. The assay was immunoSEQ multiplex PCR, and TCRdb's table has in-frame clones only and misses some. The sample carries 15,000 to 25,000 clones, around four fifths recorded once. No antigen has been assigned to these receptors. The sample taken for sequencing was CD4+ T cells from PBMCs, cultured in vitro. Source of these receptors: a human donor in good health. The CDR3 runs from the conserved cysteine through the conserved F or W. Each record gives: V gene, clone size, D gene, J gene, CDR3 length, CDR3 protein, CDR3 DNA. D genes are given only for firm matches. The size entry is marked missing in some rows and otherwise reads once, few, many or a size class.

>TRBV7-2|NA|NA|TRBJ2-3|14
CASSFQGLTDTQYF
TGTGCCAGCAGCTTTCAGGGCCTTACGGATACGCAGTATTTT
>TRBV6-2/TRBV6-3|NA|NA|TRBJ1-5|15
CASSDTGAGNQPQHF
TGTGCCAGCAGCGACACGGGGGCCGGCAATCAGCCCCAGCATTTT
>TRBV11-2|few|NA|TRBJ2-2|13
CASRPTGTGELFF
TGTGCCAGCAGACCAACAGGCACCGGGGAGCTGTTTTTT
>TRBV7-2|NA|NA|TRBJ2-7|15
CASSLGGGGSYEQYF
TGTGCCAGCAGCTTAGGAGGCGGAGGCTCCTACGAGCAGTACTTC
>TRBV19|NA|TRBD1|TRBJ1-4|16
CASSIETGKANEKLFF
TGTGCCAGTAGTATAGAGACAGGGAAGGCTAATGAAAAACTGTTTTTT
>TRBV9|NA|TRBD2|TRBJ2-3|15
CASSGVAGVTDTQYF
TGTGCCAGCAGCGGTGTAGCGGGGGTCACAGATACGCAGTATTTT
>TRBV5-1|NA|NA|TRBJ1-1|13
CASSSDRTSEAFF
TGCGCCAGCAGCTCCGACAGGACATCTGAAGCTTTCTTT
>TRBV6-5|few|NA|TRBJ2-7|12
CASSTGYYEQYF
TGTGCCAGCAGTACAGGATATTACGAGCAGTACTTC
>TRBV7-2|NA|NA|TRBJ2-1|14
CASSLDGSRNEQFF
TGTGCCAGCAGCTTAGACGGGTCGAGGAATGAGCAGTTCTTC
>TRBV7-2|NA|NA|TRBJ1-1|14
CASSRTGGGSEAFF
TGTGCCAGCAGCCGCACCGGGGGTGGGTCTGAAGCTTTCTTT
>TRBV7-9|NA|NA|TRBJ1-2|15
CASSLAMGDNYGYTF
TGTGCCAGCAGCTTAGCTATGGGGGATAACTATGGCTACACCTTC
>TRBV5-1|NA|TRBD1|TRBJ2-4|14
CASSIGQGKNIQYF
TGCGCCAGCAGCATCGGACAGGGTAAAAACATTCAGTACTTC
>TRBV7-2|NA|NA|TRBJ1-3|14
CASSPTGSGNTIYF
TGTGCCAGCAGCCCCACAGGATCTGGAAACACCATATATTTT
>TRBV7-3|few|NA|TRBJ2-2|12
CASSTYTGELFF
TGTGCCAGCAGCACTTACACCGGGGAGCTGTTTTTT
>TRBV11-3|few|NA|TRBJ2-7|13
CASSFGVTGEQYF
TGTGCCAGCAGCTTCGGGGTGACAGGCGAGCAGTACTTC
>TRBV18|few|NA|TRBJ2-2|16
CASSPPNDGGSGELFF
TGTGCCAGCTCACCACCGAACGATGGGGGTTCCGGGGAGCTGTTTTTT
>TRBV18|NA|NA|TRBJ1-2|16
CASSPPSTGPSYGYTF
TGTGCCAGCTCACCACCGTCAACAGGGCCTAGCTATGGCTACACCTTC
>TRBV6-5|NA|NA|TRBJ1-2|13
CASSSQGKGGYTF
TGTGCCAGCAGTTCCCAGGGAAAAGGAGGCTACACCTTC
>TRBV7-2|NA|NA|TRBJ2-7|14
CASSFSTGHYEQYF
TGTGCCAGCAGCTTTTCGACAGGACACTACGAGCAGTACTTC
>TRBV4-3|NA|NA|TRBJ2-1|17
CASSQDLKGSSYNEQFF
TGCGCCAGCAGCCAAGATCTGAAGGGCAGCTCCTACAATGAGCAGTTCTTC
>TRBV14|NA|TRBD1|TRBJ1-2|13
CASSQTGQGSYTF
TGTGCCAGCAGCCAGACAGGACAGGGGAGCTACACCTTC
>TRBV5-1|NA|NA|TRBJ1-2|14
CASRPRGEGYGYTF
TGCGCCAGCCGTCCCCGGGGGGAAGGGTATGGCTACACCTTC
>TRBV7-2|NA|TRBD1|TRBJ1-4|15
CASSSLDRGGEKLFF
TGTGCCAGCAGCTCCCTGGACAGGGGTGGGGAAAAACTGTTTTTT